The rows below give T cell receptor beta chains drawn from one sample of a study of blood T cell repertoires in COVID-19. Here immunoSEQ multiplex PCR was the method, and the copy in TCRdb shows in-frame clones only, minus some. The sample records some 120,000 clones, 80% to 90% being singletons. The sequencing input was peripheral blood. The receptor source for this set is a woman in her forties or fifties with active or convalescent COVID-19. Each CDR3 is given with its conserved first and last residue. The order of the fields is CDR3 DNA, CDR3 protein, V gene, D gene, J gene, clone size. D genes are given only for firm matches. Part of the rows lack a size; the others show once, few, many or a class for expanded clones.

TGTGCCAGCAGCTTAGGGGCTGGGTTCGGCACCGGGGAGCTGTTTTTT CASSLGAGFGTGELFF TRBV7-9 - TRBJ2-2 few
TGTGCCAGCAGCCAAGAAAGGAGTTCTAGTAATGAAAAACTGTTTTTT CASSQERSSSNEKLFF TRBV3-1/TRBV3-2 - TRBJ1-4 -
TGTGCCAGCAGCTTGGCCGGTCCCTCGGGACAACAGAGCTCCTACGAGCAGTACTTC CASSLAGPSGQQSSYEQYF TRBV5-4 - TRBJ2-7 once
TGTGCCAGCAGCCCTATACCCGAACCAAGGAACACCGGGGAGCTGTTTTTT CASSPIPEPRNTGELFF TRBV7-9 - TRBJ2-2 -
TGTGCCAGTATGAACCCAGGGGACTCCTACGAGCAGTACTTC CASMNPGDSYEQYF TRBV19 - TRBJ2-7 few
TGCGCCAGCAGCCAAGAAACGGCGGGGGGGACCCAGTACTTC CASSQETAGGTQYF TRBV4-1 TRBD2 TRBJ2-5 -
TGCGCCAGCAGTGAGTTAGCGTCGACCTACGAGCAGTACTTC CASSELASTYEQYF TRBV10-2 - TRBJ2-7 -
TGTGCCGGCCTGAGGGAGGGAGACTATGGCTACACCTTC CAGLREGDYGYTF TRBV7-9 - TRBJ1-2 once
TGTGCCAGCAGTTCGGATAGAGGCGCCTACGAGCAGTACTTC CASSSDRGAYEQYF TRBV28 - TRBJ2-7 -
TGTGCCAGCAGCGGCCCGACTAGCGGGGCTTACAATGAGCAGTTCTTC CASSGPTSGAYNEQFF TRBV9 TRBD2 TRBJ2-1 few
TGCAGCGCCAACAGGGGTTACAATGAGCAGTTCTTC CSANRGYNEQFF TRBV29-1 TRBD1 TRBJ2-1 -
TGTGCCAGCTCACCGGTGGGAGAGGCAGAGACCCAGTACTTC CASSPVGEAETQYF TRBV18 - TRBJ2-5 once
TGTGCCAGCAGTCTCAGGGGGATTACATACGAGCAGTACTTC CASSLRGITYEQYF TRBV2 TRBD1 TRBJ2-7 -
TGTGCCAGCAGCTTAGGACCGGGACAGGGCTATGGCTACACCTTC CASSLGPGQGYGYTF TRBV7-3 TRBD1 TRBJ1-2 -
TGTGCCAGCAGCCAAACGAGGACAGGGGTAAATGGCTACACCTTC CASSQTRTGVNGYTF TRBV7-2 TRBD1 TRBJ1-2 -
TGTGCCAGCAGTTTACAGGCAAAGGGGCTCCCTCTGAACACTGAAGCTTTCTTT CASSLQAKGLPLNTEAFF TRBV27 - TRBJ1-1 -
TGTGCCAGCAGTAGGACATCAATCACAGATACGCAGTATTTT CASSRTSITDTQYF TRBV2 - TRBJ2-3 -
TGTGCCAGCAGCCCCGGAGCCTATTATGGCTACACCTTC CASSPGAYYGYTF TRBV12-3/TRBV12-4 - TRBJ1-2 -
TGTGCCAGCAGCTCAGGGGGGAACTCTGGGGCCAACGTCCTGACTTTC CASSSGGNSGANVLTF TRBV28 - TRBJ2-6 once
TGTGCCAGCAGCTTGCGGGCAGGGGGCTACACCGGGGAGCTGTTTTTT CASSLRAGGYTGELFF TRBV5-6 TRBD1 TRBJ2-2 -